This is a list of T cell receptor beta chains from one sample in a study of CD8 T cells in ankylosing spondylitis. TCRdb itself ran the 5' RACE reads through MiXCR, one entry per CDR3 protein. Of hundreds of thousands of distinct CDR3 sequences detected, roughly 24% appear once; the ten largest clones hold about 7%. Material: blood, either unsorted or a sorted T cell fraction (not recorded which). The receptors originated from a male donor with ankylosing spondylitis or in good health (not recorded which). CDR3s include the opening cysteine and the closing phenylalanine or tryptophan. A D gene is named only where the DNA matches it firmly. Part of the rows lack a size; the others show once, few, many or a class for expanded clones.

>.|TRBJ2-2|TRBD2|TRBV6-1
CASLAAWAGELFF
TGTGCCAGTCTAGCGGCCTGGGCCGGGGAGCTGTTTTTT
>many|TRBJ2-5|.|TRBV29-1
CSVEAGASVETQYF
TGCAGCGTTGAAGCAGGGGCAAGTGTAGAGACCCAGTACTTC
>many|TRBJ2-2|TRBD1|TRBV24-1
CATSDPRGRTGELFF
TGTGCCACCAGTGATCCCAGGGGGAGAACCGGGGAGCTGTTTTTT
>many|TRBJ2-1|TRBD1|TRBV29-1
CGTGRDNEQFF
TGCGGGACAGGGAGAGACAATGAGCAGTTCTTC
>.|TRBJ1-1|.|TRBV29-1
CSVEGVASRNTEAFF
TGCAGCGTTGAGGGGGTCGCCTCACGGAACACTGAAGCTTTCTTT
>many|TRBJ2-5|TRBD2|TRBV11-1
CASSFPLGLAGGPQYF
TGTGCCAGCAGCTTCCCCCTTGGACTAGCTGGGGGGCCCCAGTACTTC
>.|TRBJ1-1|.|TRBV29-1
CSVARPNTEAFF
TGCAGCGTTGCCAGGCCGAACACTGAAGCTTTCTTT
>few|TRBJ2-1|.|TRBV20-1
CCARDDGGTKYNEQFF
TGCTGTGCTAGAGATGATGGCGGGACGAAATACAATGAGCAGTTCTTC
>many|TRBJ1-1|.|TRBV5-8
CASSLERKETEAFF
TGTGCCAGCAGCTTGGAACGGAAGGAGACTGAAGCTTTCTTT
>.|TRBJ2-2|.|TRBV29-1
CSSSRGGELFF
TGCAGCTCATCAAGGGGCGGGGAGCTGTTTTTT
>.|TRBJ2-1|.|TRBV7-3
CASSILTPLGLNEQFF
TGTGCCAGCAGCATCCTGACCCCCCTAGGGCTCAATGAGCAGTTCTTC
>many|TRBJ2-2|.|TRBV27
CASRSVGQELFF
TGTGCCAGCAGAAGCGTGGGGCAGGAGCTGTTTTTT
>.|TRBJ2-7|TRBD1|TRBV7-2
CASSHSGTAYEQYF
TGTGCCAGCAGCCACTCCGGGACAGCCTACGAGCAGTACTTC
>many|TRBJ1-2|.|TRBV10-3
CAISAQLGAANYGYTF
TGTGCCATCAGTGCACAATTAGGGGCGGCTAACTATGGCTACACCTTC
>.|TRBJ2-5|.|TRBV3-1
CASSQAGQLETLYF
TGTGCCAGCAGCCAAGCGGGTCAGTTGGAGACCCTGTACTTC
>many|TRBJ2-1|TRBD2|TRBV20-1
CSAGGRGGHNEQFF
TGCAGTGCTGGAGGACGGGGGGGTCACAATGAGCAGTTCTTC
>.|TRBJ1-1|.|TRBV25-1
CASRDERLTEAFF
TGTGCCAGCCGGGACGAGAGATTAACTGAAGCTTTCTTT
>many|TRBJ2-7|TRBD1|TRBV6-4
CASSDSTRDRQYEQYF
TGTGCCAGCAGTGACTCGACTCGGGACAGACAATACGAGCAGTACTTC
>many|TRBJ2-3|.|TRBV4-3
CASSQAGTGIADTQYF
TGCGCCAGCAGCCAAGCGGGAACAGGAATTGCAGATACGCAGTATTTT
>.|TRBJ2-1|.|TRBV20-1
CSARDPPEQFF
TGCAGTGCCCGGGATCCCCCTGAGCAGTTCTTC
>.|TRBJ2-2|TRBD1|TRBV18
CASSRGQGASGELFF
TGTGCCAGCTCACGCGGACAGGGGGCATCCGGGGAGCTGTTTTTT
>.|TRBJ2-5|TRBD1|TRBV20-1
CSAVTGTGKMETQYF
TGCAGTGCTGTCACCGGGACAGGGAAGATGGAGACCCAGTACTTC